The entry below describes one T cell receptor (beta chain). Its antigen is currently unknown. Profiling relied on immunoSEQ multiplex PCR, and the TCRdb table lists in-frame clones only, not all of them. The profile shows about 52,000 clones, 90% to 95% of them singletons. The data were taken from a study of T cells after posttransplantation cyclophosphamide. The study, taken as a whole, reports: Donor CD8+ memory clones often dominated recipient blood repertoires at later times. Tissue-infiltrating T cells from skin or gut overlapped little with blood T cells.

V trimming: 4 bases; J trimming: 4 bases; junction bases outside the gene matches: 6. This CDR3 is built from 15 residues. Looked up from germline, CDR1 is MNHNS and CDR2 is SASEGT. This chain links TRBV6-1 with TRBJ2-5, with 10 bases matching TRBD1. Sample: PBMCs. This TCR derives from a woman in her 30s in good health and a related stem cell transplant donor. The CDR3 sequence: CASSASTGGLETQYF. CDR3 sequence (DNA): TGTGCCAGCAGTGCCTCGACAGGGGGCTTAGAGACCCAGTACTTC.